Reported below is one T cell receptor (beta chain). No antigen is known for it. This entry is derived from a study of shared clonotypes between healthy human individuals. The study ran the assay at deep level. 200 to 250 ng DNA, about 30,000 T cell genomes, went into each sorted-subset replicate PCR. The authors' processing: Filtering differed because ImmunoSEQ produced junction-only sequences that carried no quality scores. Sequenced by immunoSEQ multiplex PCR; TCRdb stores in-frame clones only, minus some. Clone size and V and J calls were adopted from that table, with D and trimming inferred from the DNA. Among 1.5 million to 1.9 million clones listed, 95% to 99% were seen once. The study, taken as a whole, reports: Genetic and exposure-history diversity was limited by the small donor number.

With V trimmed by 3 bases and J by 7 bases, 10 bases remained unmatched. Germline V gene lookup returns CDR1 KGHSH and CDR2 LQKENI. The CDR3 is made up of 16 amino acids. This sequence originates from a man between 25 and 39 years old in good health. The specimen was naive CD4+ T cells sorted from blood. Subset given: CD45RA+ positively selected. The chain uses TRBV18 and TRBJ2-7, with 12 bases lining up with TRBD1. The CDR3 coding sequence is TGTGCCAGCTCACCTACCGGGACAGGGGGCATCGGGGAGCAGTACTTC. This gives the protein CASSPTGTGGIGEQYF.